The T cell receptor beta chain described here comes from a study of human thymus T cells (dated by TCRdb to 2020 to 2022). For the study in its entirety: TCR alpha and beta repertoires from under 10 infant thymus samples and a few related peripheral blood samples were characterized in the study. Donor ages ranging from roughly 6 to 244 days were recorded, and roughly six male and a couple of female infants were included in the cohort.

General findings and caveats noted by the study authors: Biased V and J gene segment usage appeared to be present in both thymic and peripheral blood repertoires. The related research found that thymic TCR repertoires overlapped highly between unrelated individuals. On average, approximately 790,000 unique TCRB clonotypes were obtained from thymus samples, compared with 80,000 to 85,000 from blood samples.

The CDR3 holds 18 amino acids from the cysteine to the phenylalanine. CDR3 DNA only is kept here, 54 bases in frame from base 1. Cut back by 2 bases and 1 base, the V and J ends lie 19 bases apart. CDR1 LGHNA and CDR2 YSLEER were looked up in the germline V gene. TCRB and TCRAD loci were amplified from a standardized quantity of quality-controlled genomic DNA using the immunoSEQ multiplex PCR assay. The V(D)J region was spanned by amplicons of a length sufficient to cover the CDR3 and to identify V and J genes. Amplicon sequencing was performed on an Illumina platform through the commercial immunoSEQ service. In the source study's methods: Primer bias and sequencing errors were corrected using previously described methods, and TCRAD and TCRB definitions followed the IMGT database. The repertoires were analysed using immunoSEQ Analyzer 3.0 and VDJTools for basic statistics, V/J segment usage, diversity estimates, rarefaction and pairwise overlap. Diversity was estimated using the Chao1, ChaoE, Efron-Thisted, Shannon and inverse Simpson indices, and was also estimated on datasets down-sampled to the size of the smallest sample. Repertoire overlap was assessed by strict matching of CDR3 nucleotide sequence, V gene and J gene, and clustering was done by Jaccard-based multidimensional scaling. TCRdb mirrors the immuneACCESS table, restricted to in-frame sequences. Some clones are absent from its copies; in checked studies, under half trace to an unresolved V gene, and the reason for the others is unknown. V, J and clone size derive from that table, while D and trimming were established from the DNA sequence. The sample profile shows under 150,000 clones; approximately 96% of them were found once. In total, the top ten clones hold 0.02% to 0.025% of the sample.

For this clone: Its antigen remains undetermined. The sample holds no much larger clone one base away, and base qualities are not on file.

The thymus tissue came from surgical resects taken out during corrective cardiac surgery. Immunologically healthy infants undergoing open corrective cardiac surgery for congenital heart defects in Finland were used as donors. After being mechanically released from the tissue, thymocytes were kept at -70 degrees C in pellets of roughly 10-30 million cells. A QIAsymphony instrument was used to extract genomic DNA from the frozen cell pellets. The chain was built from TRBV4-3 and TRBJ2-3, with an unclear D gene assignment. Sequences were obtained from thymus tissue. This sequence was found in a boy younger than two with a congenital heart defect but otherwise immunologically healthy. CDR3 protein: CASSQSPPWSGGTDTQYF. The DNA sequence is given as TGCGCCAGCAGCCAATCCCCTCCTTGGTCCGGTGGCACAGATACGCAGTATTTT.